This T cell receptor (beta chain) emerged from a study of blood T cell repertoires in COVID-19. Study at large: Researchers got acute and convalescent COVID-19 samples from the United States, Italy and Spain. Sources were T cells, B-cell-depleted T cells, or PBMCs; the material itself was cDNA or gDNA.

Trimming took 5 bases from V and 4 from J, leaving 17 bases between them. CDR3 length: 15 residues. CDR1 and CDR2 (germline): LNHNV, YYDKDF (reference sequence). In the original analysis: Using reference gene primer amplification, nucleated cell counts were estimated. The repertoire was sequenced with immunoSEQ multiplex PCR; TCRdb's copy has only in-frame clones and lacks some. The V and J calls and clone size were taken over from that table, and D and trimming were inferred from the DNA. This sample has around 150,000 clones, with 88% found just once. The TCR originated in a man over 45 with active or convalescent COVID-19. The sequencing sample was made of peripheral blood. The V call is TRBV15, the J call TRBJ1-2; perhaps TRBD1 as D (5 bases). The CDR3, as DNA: TGTGCCACCAGCGGATTTCAGGGAGGCGTCTATGGCTACACCTTC. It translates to CATSGFQGGVYGYTF. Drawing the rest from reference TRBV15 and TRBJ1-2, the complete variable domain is DAMVIQNPRYQVTQFGKPVTLSCSQTLNHNVMYWYQQKSSQAPKLLFHYYDKDFNNEADTPDNFQSRRPNTSFCFLDIRSPGLGDTAMYLCATSGFQGGVYGYTFGSGTRLTVV.